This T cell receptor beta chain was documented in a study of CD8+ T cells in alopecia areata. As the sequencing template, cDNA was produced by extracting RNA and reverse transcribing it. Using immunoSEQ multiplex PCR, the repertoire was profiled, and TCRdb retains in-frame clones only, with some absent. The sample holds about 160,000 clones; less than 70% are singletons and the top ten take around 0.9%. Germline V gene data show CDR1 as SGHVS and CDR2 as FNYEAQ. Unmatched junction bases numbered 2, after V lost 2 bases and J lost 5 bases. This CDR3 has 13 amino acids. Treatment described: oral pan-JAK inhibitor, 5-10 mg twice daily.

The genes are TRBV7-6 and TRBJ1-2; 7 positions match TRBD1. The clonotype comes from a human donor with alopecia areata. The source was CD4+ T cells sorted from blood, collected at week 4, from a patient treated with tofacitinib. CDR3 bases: TGTGCCAGCAGCTTACAGGGGGGGTATGGCTACACCTTC. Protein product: CASSLQGGYGYTF.